The present T cell receptor beta chain was sequenced within a study of vaccination and CD4 T cells after COVID-19. Study outcomes and limitations: The authors identified 304 of 307 vaccine-specific clones in convalescent patients as spike mono-reactive.

As concerns this clonotype: What it binds is unknown.

An Oncomine TCR Beta short-read assay was used to sequence the DNA from cultured CD4+ T cells. MiXCR was run by TCRdb on the PCR reads, yielding one entry per CDR3 protein. The sample comprises 10,000 to 15,000 distinct CDR3 sequences, over 45% of which are singletons, and roughly 13% rests with the top ten. Germline CDR1 and CDR2: LNHNV and YYDKDF (reference sequence). Trimming left V 5 bases short and J 0 bases short, with 7 bases between. This CDR3 has 14 residues. Treatment indicated: roughly ten-day PBMC culture with coronavirus spike peptide pools or control peptides (ViraFEST assay). ViraFEST relied on peptide pools to expand antigen-specific T cells; the TCRs were sequenced afterward.

Sequenced input: CD4+ T cells from blood, cultured in vitro. The V and J genes are TRBV15 and TRBJ1-4; D may be TRBD1 (6 bases). The sequence derives from a human donor who had recovered from COVID-19. The CDR3 region is CATSGGATNEKLFF. The CDR3 nucleotides read TGTGCCACCAGCGGGGGCGCAACTAATGAAAAACTGTTTTTT.